Presented here are 26 T cell receptor beta chains from one specimen sequenced in a study of blood T cell repertoires in COVID-19. Measured with immunoSEQ multiplex PCR; TCRdb has only the in-frame clones, and not every one. This table has around 100,000 clones, over 75% appearing once. Specimen: peripheral blood. These receptors were collected from a human donor in a cohort sampled during active COVID-19.

In DNA form, the CDR3 reads TGTGCCAGTAGCTCCCTAGTGAACTACGAGCAGTACTTC. Translated, it gives CASSSLVNYEQYF. The J gene is TRBJ2-7, the V gene TRBV19, with unresolved D. This CDR3 has 13 residues. V was clipped by 6 bases and J by 3 bases, with 12 bases between them. CDR1 and CDR2 from the germline V gene are LNHDA and SQIVND (reference sequence).

J is TRBJ1-1 and V is TRBV19, with D unresolved. The CDR3 is 17 residues long. Trimming cost V 5 bases and J 3 bases, with 22 bases left between them. The germline CDR1 and CDR2 sequences are LNHDA and SQIVND (reference sequence). The CDR3: CASSPRRGRTKDTEAFF. CDR3 nucleotides: TGTGCCAGTAGTCCACGTAGAGGGAGGACGAAAGACACTGAAGCTTTCTTT. The full variable domain, in which reference TRBV19 and TRBJ1-1 provide the parts outside the CDR3, is DGGITQSPKYLFRKEGQNVTLSCEQNLNHDAMYWYRQDPGQGLRLIYYSQIVNDFQKGDIAEGYSVSREKKESFPLTVTSAQKNPTAFYLCASSPRRGRTKDTEAFFGQGTRLTVV.

This chain joins TRBV6-4 and TRBJ1-1; D unclear. Trimming took off 0 bases at V and 7 bases at J, with 15 bases between the two ends. This CDR3 has 15 amino acids. CDR1 is MRHNA, CDR2 SNTAGT, per germline. The DNA of the CDR3 is TGTGCCAGCAGTGACTCAACTCAAACTGCCGGTGAAGCTTTCTTT. Protein sequence: CASSDSTQTAGEAFF.

CDR3 protein: CASTSANSPLHF. The CDR3 region has the DNA TGTGCCAGCACATCCGCGAATTCACCCCTCCACTTT. The chain is built from TRBV11-2 and TRBJ1-6, with no clear D. The CDR3 runs to 12 residues. V was cut by 7 bases and J by 7 bases, with 8 bases left in between. Germline CDR1 reads SGHAT; CDR2 reads FQNNGV.

The V and J genes are TRBV9 and TRBJ1-3; D gene unclear. In germline, CDR1 is SGDLS, CDR2 YYNGEE. Trimming shortened V by 2 bases and J by 6 bases, and 9 bases separated the two germline ends. The CDR3 length is 13 residues. In DNA, the CDR3 is TGTGCCAGCAGCGTCGGGGAGGCAAACACCATATATTTT. Translating it yields CASSVGEANTIYF.

The sample holds a few counts of this clone. V and J are TRBV6-2 or TRBV6-3 and TRBJ2-7, with a possible D match to TRBD1 (6 bases). The CDR3 runs to 15 residues. Trimming took off 4 bases at V and 3 bases at J, with 16 bases between the two ends. Germline V gene lookup returns CDR1 MNHEY and CDR2 SVGEGT. In DNA, the CDR3 is TGTGCCAGCAGTTCAATCGGACAGTACCTCTACGAGCAGTACTTC. Its translation is CASSSIGQYLYEQYF.

This clone showed up many times. V usage is TRBV4-1 and J usage is TRBJ1-6, with a possible D match to TRBD1 (6 bases). Trimming pared 5 bases from V and 0 bases from J, leaving 11 bases between. From germline, CDR1 is MGHRA and CDR2 YSYEKL. The CDR3 has 16 amino acids. CDR3 sequence reads: CASSYRVSSYNSPLHF. The CDR3 bases are TGCGCCAGCAGCTACAGGGTTAGCTCCTATAATTCACCCCTCCACTTT.

This clone was picked up one time. V and J are TRBV3-1 (or the pseudogene TRBV3-2) and TRBJ2-5; D is possibly TRBD2 (5 bases). Germline V CDR1 and CDR2: LGHDT, YNNKEL (reference sequence). The V end was cut by 8 bases, the J end by 0 bases, with 16 bases between. CDR3 length: 15 amino acids. This CDR3 is CASYRSGVDQETQYF. The CDR3 DNA reads as TGTGCCAGCTACCGATCCGGGGTAGACCAAGAGACCCAGTACTTC.

This sequence joins TRBV5-1 and TRBJ2-3; TRBD2 aligns across 9 bases. Germline values: CDR1 SGHRS, CDR2 YFSETQ. CDR3 length: 16 residues. J lost 4 bases, V lost 2 bases, and 8 bases had no gene match. The chain's CDR3 is CASSLSAGGVADTQYF. The CDR3 DNA reads TGCGCCAGCAGCTTAAGCGCGGGAGGGGTCGCAGATACGCAGTATTTT.

The chain links TRBV6-2 or TRBV6-3 to TRBJ2-1; a possible D gene is TRBD2 (5 bases). Trimming removed 4 bases from V and 7 bases from J, with 14 bases in between. Germline CDR1 and CDR2: MNHEY and SVGEGT. The CDR3 covers 14 residues. DNA of the CDR3: TGTGCCAGCAGTTCGTGGGAGTTCAGGAATGAGCAGTTCTTC. Translation: CASSSWEFRNEQFF.

The chain carries TRBV6-5 and TRBJ1-3; D gene ambiguous. This CDR3 spans 13 amino acids. Trimming stripped 4 bases from V and 2 bases from J, with 6 bases between. Germline V gene data show CDR1 as MNHEY and CDR2 as SVGAGI. CDR3 DNA sequence: TGTGCCAGCAGTTGGGCTACTGGAAACACCATATATTTT. Translating it yields CASSWATGNTIYF.

The rearrangement uses TRBV19 and TRBJ2-1; a possible D gene is TRBD2 (6 bases). Germline V gene data show CDR1 as LNHDA and CDR2 as SQIVND (reference sequence). This CDR3 has 14 residues. V was clipped by 3 bases and J by 4 bases, with 10 bases between them. The CDR3 region is CASSISGDYNEQFF. The CDR3 nucleotides are TGTGCCAGTAGTATCTCGGGAGATTACAATGAGCAGTTCTTC. Full variable domain (rest looked up from reference TRBV19 and TRBJ2-1): DGGITQSPKYLFRKEGQNVTLSCEQNLNHDAMYWYRQDPGQGLRLIYYSQIVNDFQKGDIAEGYSVSREKKESFPLTVTSAQKNPTAFYLCASSISGDYNEQFFGPGTRLTVL.

The V and J genes are TRBV5-6 and TRBJ2-1; 8 bases are a match to TRBD2. The CDR3 has 16 amino acids. J gave up 4 bases and V 4 bases, and 10 bases lay outside the gene matches. Germline values: CDR1 SGHDT, CDR2 YYEEEE. CDR3 protein: CASSPAIAGPYNEQFF. The CDR3 DNA is TGTGCCAGCAGCCCAGCCATAGCGGGACCTTACAATGAGCAGTTCTTC.

V usage is TRBV5-1 and J usage is TRBJ2-7, with 8 bases aligning to TRBD2. This CDR3 has 13 residues. The junction had 1 base not matched to a gene; V was cut back by 2 bases and J by 3 bases. Per the germline V gene, CDR1 is SGHRS and CDR2 is YFSETQ. Written as DNA, the CDR3 is TGCGCCAGCAGCTTTAGCGGGAACTACGAGCAGTACTTC. This codes for CASSFSGNYEQYF.

The chain carries TRBV6-2 or TRBV6-3 and TRBJ1-1, with D maybe TRBD1 (5 bases). This CDR3 has 15 amino acids. Germline lookup yields CDR1 MNHEY and CDR2 SVGEGT. Trimming stripped 4 bases from V and 5 bases from J, with 17 bases between. The CDR3, as DNA: TGTGCCAGCAGTTCGAAGGGCGGCGGGGGTACTGAAGCTTTCTTT. It encodes CASSSKGGGGTEAFF.

V and J are TRBV19 and TRBJ2-6, with D possibly matching TRBD1 (6 bases). The length of the CDR3 is 15 residues. CDR1 is LNHDA and CDR2 is SQIVND in the germline V gene (reference sequence). Trimming shortened V by 7 bases and J by 3 bases, and 13 bases separated the two germline ends. CDR3 nucleotide sequence: TGTGCCAGTAAGCGGCAGGGGTTTGGGGCCAACGTCCTGACTTTC. Translating it yields CASKRQGFGANVLTF.

This rearrangement joins TRBV6-1 to TRBJ1-2; 12 bases match TRBD1. Germline V gene lookup returns CDR1 MNHNS and CDR2 SASEGT. The length of the CDR3 is 16 residues. Trimming took 2 bases from V and 8 from J; bases not matched to a gene: 9. The CDR3: CASSELGGQGAGGYTF. CDR3 nucleotide sequence: TGTGCCAGCAGTGAATTAGGGGGACAGGGGGCGGGCGGCTACACCTTC.

The chain is built from TRBV5-1 and TRBJ1-2; 11 nucleotides align to TRBD1. Trimming removed 4 bases from V and 4 bases from J; junction bases left unmatched: 3. Germline V gene lookup returns CDR1 SGHRS and CDR2 YFSETQ. The CDR3 contains 14 residues. CDR3 in DNA: TGCGCCAGCAGCGGCGGACAGGGGGCCTATGGCTACACCTTC. As protein: CASSGGQGAYGYTF.

The chain has TRBV7-9 and TRBJ2-1, with TRBD2 matching 10 bases. Per germline, CDR1 SEHNR and CDR2 FQNEAQ (reference sequence). The V segment lost 6 bases and the J segment 10 bases; nucleotides outside the gene matches: 9. CDR3 size: 14 residues. DNA for the CDR3: TGTGCCAGCAGTCCCGGGACTAGCGTCCGGGAGCAGTTCTTC. Its protein is CASSPGTSVREQFF. The entire variable domain, with the rest obtained from reference TRBV7-9 and TRBJ2-1, is as follows: DTGVSQNPRHKITKRGQNVTFRCDPISEHNRLYWYRQTLGQGPEFLTYFQNEAQLEKSRLLSDRFSAERPKGSFSTLEIQRTEQGDSAMYLCASSPGTSVREQFFGPGTRLTVL.

J is TRBJ2-2 and V is TRBV5-5, with TRBD1 as a possible D gene (6 bases). V was clipped by 5 bases and J by 0 bases, with 8 bases between them. The CDR3 loop spans 14 amino acids. Germline CDR1 is SGHKS and CDR2 is YYEKEE (reference sequence). CDR3 in DNA: TGTGCCAGCAGGGGACATACGAACACCGGGGAGCTGTTTTTT. Residues: CASRGHTNTGELFF.

This chain connects TRBV2 to TRBJ1-5, with TRBD1 matching 8 bases. In germline, CDR1 is SNHLY, CDR2 FYNNEI. The CDR3 is 14 amino acids. The V segment lost 2 bases and the J segment 6 bases; nucleotides outside the gene matches: 3. The CDR3 sequence is CASSESGGRQPQHF. CDR3 sequence (DNA): TGTGCCAGCAGTGAATCAGGGGGCCGTCAGCCCCAGCATTTT.

This chain connects TRBV7-9 to TRBJ2-7, with 10 bases identical to TRBD1. V trimming: 1 base; J trimming: 5 bases; junction bases outside the gene matches: 11. The length of the CDR3 is 17 residues. Germline V lookup: CDR1 SEHNR, CDR2 FQNEAQ (reference sequence). The CDR3 nucleotides read TGTGCCAGCAGCTTAGTTAAGGGGACAGGGGCTTTCGACGAGCAGTACTTC. Translation: CASSLVKGTGAFDEQYF.

This chain joins TRBV27 and TRBJ2-2; D is unresolved. The CDR3 is made up of 14 amino acids. Germline-derived CDR1 and CDR2 are MNHEY and SMNVEV (reference sequence). V lost 1 base and J 3 bases, leaving 6 bases between the germline ends. The CDR3 DNA sequence: TGTGCCAGCAGTTTATATCGCGACACCGGGGAGCTGTTTTTT. Translation gives CASSLYRDTGELFF.

This clone has a handful of counts. The chain joins TRBV19 to TRBJ1-5; D is undetermined. The CDR3 has 14 residues. The V gene's germline CDR1 is LNHDA and CDR2 SQIVND (reference sequence). V shed 0 bases and J shed 2 bases, with 5 bases lying between them. CDR3 bases: TGTGCCAGTAGTATAGAGGGAGGCAATCAGCCCCAGCATTTT. It codes for CASSIEGGNQPQHF.

The rearrangement joins TRBV10-1 to TRBJ1-1, with 7 nucleotides matching TRBD1. J was trimmed by 4 bases and V by 6 bases; bases with no gene match: 8. The V gene's germline CDR1 is WNHNN and CDR2 SYGVQD (reference sequence). The CDR3 sequence is 14 residues long. The CDR3 region is CASSSDRVGTEAFF. CDR3 in DNA: TGCGCCAGCAGCTCCGACAGGGTGGGCACTGAAGCTTTCTTT.

V and J are TRBV7-8 and TRBJ2-2; 12 bases match TRBD2. With V trimmed by 2 bases and J by 3 bases, 7 bases remained unmatched. CDR3 size: 18 residues. Germline assignment: CDR1 SGHVS and CDR2 FQNEAQ. This CDR3 reads CASSLRLAGVSDTGELFF. DNA for the CDR3: TGTGCCAGCAGCTTAAGACTAGCGGGAGTATCGGACACCGGGGAGCTGTTTTTT.